What follows are 8 T cell receptor beta chains derived from one specimen sequenced in a study of CD8+ T cells in alopecia areata. Treatment specified: oral pan-JAK inhibitor, 5-10 mg twice daily. Isolated RNA was reverse transcribed into cDNA used as the sequencing template. TCRdb's table, derived via immunoSEQ multiplex PCR, lists solely in-frame clones and lacks some. There are about 99,000 clones in the sample; about nine tenths occur only once, and 11% lies in the top ten. The sequences come from CD8+ T cells sorted from blood, collected around week 31, from a patient treated with tofacitinib. These TCRs come from a human donor with alopecia areata.

The rearrangement joins TRBV5-5 to TRBJ2-7; D gene unclear. CDR3 length: 12 residues. Trimming took 4 bases from V and 7 from J, leaving 12 bases between them. Germline CDR1 and CDR2: SGHKS and YYEKEE (reference sequence). CDR3 sequence (DNA): TGTGCCAGCAGCCCCGTAGTGGGAGAGCAGTACTTC. As protein: CASSPVVGEQYF.

The V and J genes are TRBV4-2 and TRBJ2-7; 9 nucleotides line up with TRBD1. Germline assignment: CDR1 LGHNA and CDR2 YNFKEQ. CDR3 length: 16 amino acids. V lost 2 bases, J lost 4 bases, and 9 bases stayed unmatched. This chain's CDR3 is CASSQLGQGNWYEQYF. In DNA form, the CDR3 reads TGTGCCAGCAGCCAACTGGGACAGGGAAACTGGTACGAGCAGTACTTC.

The rearrangement uses TRBV2 and TRBJ2-3; D is perhaps TRBD1 or TRBD2 (5 bases each). Germline V gene data show CDR1 as SNHLY and CDR2 as FYNNEI. With 7 bases removed from V and 5 bases from J, the gap between germline ends came to 19 bases. The CDR3 has 15 residues. CDR3 nucleotide sequence: TGTGCCAGCACTAACTACGGGGCTGGTAAAGATACGCAGTATTTT. It is translated as CASTNYGAGKDTQYF.

J is TRBJ1-5 and V is TRBV6-1; TRBD1 agrees at 9 bases. V was pared by 11 bases and J by 4 bases, with 12 bases of the junction left unmatched. Per germline, CDR1 MNHNS and CDR2 SASEGT. This CDR3 spans 15 amino acids. The CDR3 region is CAVQGQGGPNQPQHF. The CDR3 DNA is TGTGCCGTCCAGGGACAGGGAGGTCCGAATCAGCCCCAGCATTTT.

V gene TRBV30 combines with J gene TRBJ1-2, with TRBD1 as a possible D gene (6 bases). Germline V gives CDR1 GTSNPN, CDR2 SVGIG (reference sequence). With 0 bases removed from V and 8 bases from J, the gap between germline ends came to 16 bases. This CDR3 has 14 residues. CDR3 bases: TGTGCCTGGAGTGTACTGGGGGCACTTGAAGGCTACACCTTC. Encoded protein: CAWSVLGALEGYTF.

The rearrangement joins TRBV19 to TRBJ2-2; D possibly corresponds to TRBD2 (6 bases). CDR3 length equals 15 residues. Germline lookup yields CDR1 LNHDA and CDR2 SQIVND (reference sequence). Deletions cut 7 bases from V and 4 bases from J, with 16 bases between. CDR3 amino acids: CASNGPGGPTGELFF. In nucleotides, the CDR3 is TGTGCCAGTAACGGACCCGGAGGGCCCACCGGGGAGCTGTTTTTT.

In DNA, the CDR3 is TGCAGCGCCACAGACAGGGGGCTTTTTGGAGAGCAGTACTTC. Its protein product is CSATDRGLFGEQYF. The chain employs TRBV29-1 and TRBJ2-7; 10 bases agree with TRBD1. J lost 7 bases, V lost 7 bases, and 13 bases had no gene match. The CDR3 length is 14 residues. Germline assignment: CDR1 SQVTM and CDR2 ANQGSEA.

CDR3 protein: CASMGPPSTDTQYF. The CDR3 DNA follows: TGTGCCAGCATGGGGCCCCCAAGCACAGATACGCAGTATTTT. The genes are TRBV7-9 and TRBJ2-3; D might be TRBD1 (5 bases). The germline V and J ends were trimmed by 7 bases and 0 bases, with 11 bases remaining between them. Germline V gene data show CDR1 as SEHNR and CDR2 as FQNEAQ (reference sequence). The CDR3 covers 14 residues. Drawing the rest from reference TRBV7-9 and TRBJ2-3, the complete variable domain is DTGVSQNPRHKITKRGQNVTFRCDPISEHNRLYWYRQTLGQGPEFLTYFQNEAQLEKSRLLSDRFSAERPKGSFSTLEIQRTEQGDSAMYLCASMGPPSTDTQYFGPGTRLTVL.